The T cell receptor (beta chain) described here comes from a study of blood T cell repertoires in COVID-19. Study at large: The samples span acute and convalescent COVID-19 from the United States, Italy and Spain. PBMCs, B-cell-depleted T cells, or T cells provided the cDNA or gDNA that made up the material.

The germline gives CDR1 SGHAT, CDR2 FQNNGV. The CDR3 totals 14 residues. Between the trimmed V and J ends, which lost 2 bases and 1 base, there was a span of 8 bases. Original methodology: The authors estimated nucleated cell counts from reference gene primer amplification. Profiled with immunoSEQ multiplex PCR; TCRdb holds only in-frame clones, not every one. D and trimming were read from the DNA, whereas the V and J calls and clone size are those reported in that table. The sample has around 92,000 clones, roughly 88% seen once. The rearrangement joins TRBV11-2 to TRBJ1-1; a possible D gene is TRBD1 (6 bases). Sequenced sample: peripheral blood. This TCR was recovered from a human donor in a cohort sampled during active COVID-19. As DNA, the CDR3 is TGTGCCAGCAGCTTACAACAGGGGAACACTGAAGCTTTCTTT. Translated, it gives CASSLQQGNTEAFF. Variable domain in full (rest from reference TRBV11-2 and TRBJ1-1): EAGVAQSPRYKIIEKRQSVAFWCNPISGHATLYWYQQILGQGPKLLIQFQNNGVVDDSQLPKDRFSAERLKGVDSTLKIQPAKLEDSAVYLCASSLQQGNTEAFFGQGTRLTVV.